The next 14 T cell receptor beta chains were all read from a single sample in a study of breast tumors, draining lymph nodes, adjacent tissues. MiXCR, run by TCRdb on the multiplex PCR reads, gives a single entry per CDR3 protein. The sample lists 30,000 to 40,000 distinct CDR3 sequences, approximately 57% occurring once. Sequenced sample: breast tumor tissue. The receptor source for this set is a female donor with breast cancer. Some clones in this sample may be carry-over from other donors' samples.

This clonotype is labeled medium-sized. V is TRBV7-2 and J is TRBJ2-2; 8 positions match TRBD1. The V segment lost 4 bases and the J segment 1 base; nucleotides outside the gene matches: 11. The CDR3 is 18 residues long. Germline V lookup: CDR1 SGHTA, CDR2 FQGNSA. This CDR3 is CASSSLGGQGMNTGELFF. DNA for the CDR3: TGTGCCAGCAGCTCCTTGGGCGGACAGGGTATGAACACCGGGGAGCTGTTTTTT.

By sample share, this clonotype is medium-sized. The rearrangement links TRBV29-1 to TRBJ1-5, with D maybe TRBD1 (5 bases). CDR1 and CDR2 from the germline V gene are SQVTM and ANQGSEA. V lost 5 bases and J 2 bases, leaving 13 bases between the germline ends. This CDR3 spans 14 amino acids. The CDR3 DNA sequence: TGCAGCGTTCAGGCAGGGCCAGGCAATCAGCCCCAGCATTTT. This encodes CSVQAGPGNQPQHF.

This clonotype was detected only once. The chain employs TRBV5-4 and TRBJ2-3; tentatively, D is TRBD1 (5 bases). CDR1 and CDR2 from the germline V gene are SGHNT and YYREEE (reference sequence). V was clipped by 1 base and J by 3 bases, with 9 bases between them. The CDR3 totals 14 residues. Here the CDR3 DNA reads TGTGCCAGCAGCTTGCAAGGGGTTACAGATACGCAGTATTTT. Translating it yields CASSLQGVTDTQYF. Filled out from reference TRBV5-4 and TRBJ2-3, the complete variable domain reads ETGVTQSPTHLIKTRGQQVTLRCSSQSGHNTVSWYQQALGQGPQFIFQYYREEENGRGNFPPRFSGLQFPNYSSELNVNALELDDSALYLCASSLQGVTDTQYFGPGTRLTVL.

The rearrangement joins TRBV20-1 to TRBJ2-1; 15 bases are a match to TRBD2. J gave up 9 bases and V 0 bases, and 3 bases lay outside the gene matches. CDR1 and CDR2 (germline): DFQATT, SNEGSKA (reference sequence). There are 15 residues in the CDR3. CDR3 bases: TGCAGTGCTAGAGATGGACTAGCGGGGGGGATTGAGCAGTTCTTC. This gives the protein CSARDGLAGGIEQFF.

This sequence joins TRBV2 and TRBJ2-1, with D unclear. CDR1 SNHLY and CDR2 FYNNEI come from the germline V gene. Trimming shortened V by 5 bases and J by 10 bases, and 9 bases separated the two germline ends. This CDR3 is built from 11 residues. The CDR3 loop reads CASSLMGEQFF. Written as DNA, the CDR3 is TGTGCCAGCAGTCTGATGGGGGAGCAGTTCTTC.

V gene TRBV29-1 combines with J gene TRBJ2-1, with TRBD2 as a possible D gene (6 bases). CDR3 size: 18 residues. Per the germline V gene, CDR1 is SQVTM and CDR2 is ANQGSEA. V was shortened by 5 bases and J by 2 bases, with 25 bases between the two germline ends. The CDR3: CSVFLGGGLAYTYNEQFF. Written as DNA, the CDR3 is TGCAGCGTTTTCCTCGGGGGTGGGCTAGCGTATACCTACAATGAGCAGTTCTTC.

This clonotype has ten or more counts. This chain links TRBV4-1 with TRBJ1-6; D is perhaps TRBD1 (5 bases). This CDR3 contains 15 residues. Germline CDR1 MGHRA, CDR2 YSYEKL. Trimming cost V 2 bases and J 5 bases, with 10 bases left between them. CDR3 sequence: CASSQLDSHNSPLHF. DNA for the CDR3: TGCGCCAGCAGCCAACTCGACAGCCATAATTCACCCCTCCACTTT.

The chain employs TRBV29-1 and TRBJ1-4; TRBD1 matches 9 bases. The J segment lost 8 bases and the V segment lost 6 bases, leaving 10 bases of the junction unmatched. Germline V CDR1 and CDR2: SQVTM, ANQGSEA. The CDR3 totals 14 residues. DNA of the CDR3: TGCAGCGTGGGGACAGGGTTCGTACGGGAAAAACTGTTTTTT. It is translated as CSVGTGFVREKLFF. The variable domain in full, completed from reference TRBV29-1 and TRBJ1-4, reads SAVISQKPSRDICQRGTSLTIQCQVDSQVTMMFWYRQQPGQSLTLIATANQGSEATYESGFVIDKFPISRPNLTFSTLTVSNMSPEDSSIYLCSVGTGFVREKLFFGSGTQLSVL.

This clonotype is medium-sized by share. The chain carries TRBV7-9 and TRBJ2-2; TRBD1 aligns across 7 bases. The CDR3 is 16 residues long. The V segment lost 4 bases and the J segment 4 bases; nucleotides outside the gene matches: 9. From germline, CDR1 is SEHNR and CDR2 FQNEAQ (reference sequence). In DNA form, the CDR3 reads TGTGCCAGCAGCTCTAGTTCGACAGGGATCACCGGGGAGCTGTTTTTT. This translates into CASSSSSTGITGELFF.

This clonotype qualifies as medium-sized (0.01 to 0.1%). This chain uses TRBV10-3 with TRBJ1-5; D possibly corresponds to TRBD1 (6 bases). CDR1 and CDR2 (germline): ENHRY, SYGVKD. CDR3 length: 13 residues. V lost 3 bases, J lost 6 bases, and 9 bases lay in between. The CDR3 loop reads CAISEGGRQPQHF. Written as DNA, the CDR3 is TGTGCCATCAGTGAAGGGGGGCGTCAGCCCCAGCATTTT.

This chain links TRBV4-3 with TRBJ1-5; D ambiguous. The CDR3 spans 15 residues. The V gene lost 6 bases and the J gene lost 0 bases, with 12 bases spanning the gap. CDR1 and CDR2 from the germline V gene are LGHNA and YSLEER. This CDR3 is CASRNSFYSNQPQHF. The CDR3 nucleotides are TGCGCCAGCAGAAACAGTTTTTATAGCAATCAGCCCCAGCATTTT.

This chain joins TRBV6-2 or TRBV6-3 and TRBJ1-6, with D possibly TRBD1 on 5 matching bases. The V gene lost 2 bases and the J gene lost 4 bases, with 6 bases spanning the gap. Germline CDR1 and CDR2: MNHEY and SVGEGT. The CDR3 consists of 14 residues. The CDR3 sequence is CASSYGGYNSPLHF. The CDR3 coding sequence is TGTGCCAGCAGTTACGGGGGGTATAATTCACCCCTCCACTTT.

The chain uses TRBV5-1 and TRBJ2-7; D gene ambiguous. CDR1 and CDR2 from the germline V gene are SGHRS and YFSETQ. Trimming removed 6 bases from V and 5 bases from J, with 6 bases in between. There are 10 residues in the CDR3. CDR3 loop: CASMGNEQYF. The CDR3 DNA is TGCGCCAGCATGGGGAACGAGCAGTACTTC.

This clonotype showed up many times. CDR3 coding DNA: TGTGCCAGCAGCTTGTCAGGAGCCAAAAACATTCAGTACTTC. This translates into CASSLSGAKNIQYF. The chain joins TRBV5-6 to TRBJ2-4; no reliable D call. The CDR3 totals 14 residues. Per the germline V gene, CDR1 is SGHDT and CDR2 is YYEEEE. Trimming stripped 1 base from V and 0 bases from J, with 5 bases between.